Given below is one TCR beta chain in context. The antigen is unknown. The sample is drawn from a study of cytomegalovirus exposure and HLA in healthy donors. General observations from the study: A link between a missense DCLRE1C variant and TCR beta V- and J-gene trimming emerged from a later analysis. Earlier analysis looked at TCR beta V segments, and most were productive about 87% or about 30% of the time. Reported performance of the classifier showed diagnosis of cytomegalovirus status with high specificity and sensitivity.

It was with 60 Vbeta and 13 Jbeta primers that the PCR ran. TCRdb's copy holds only in-frame clones and misses some; the assay was immunoSEQ multiplex PCR. This table has around 150,000 clones, over 60% appearing once. V lost 5 bases to trimming and J lost 6 bases, with 15 bases between them. The CDR3 runs 13 residues. Germline CDR1 reads SGHNT; CDR2 reads YYREEE (reference sequence). Donors counted as nominally healthy when sampled, yet unrecorded immune exposures were likely. V usage is TRBV5-4 and J usage is TRBJ2-7, with D perhaps matching TRBD2 (6 bases). This receptor was taken from a man in his forties or fifties in good health and CMV-seronegative. Material for sequencing was PBMCs. The CDR3 protein is CASRQDYLGEQYF. CDR3 sequence (DNA): TGTGCCAGCAGGCAGGACTACCTAGGCGAGCAGTACTTC.